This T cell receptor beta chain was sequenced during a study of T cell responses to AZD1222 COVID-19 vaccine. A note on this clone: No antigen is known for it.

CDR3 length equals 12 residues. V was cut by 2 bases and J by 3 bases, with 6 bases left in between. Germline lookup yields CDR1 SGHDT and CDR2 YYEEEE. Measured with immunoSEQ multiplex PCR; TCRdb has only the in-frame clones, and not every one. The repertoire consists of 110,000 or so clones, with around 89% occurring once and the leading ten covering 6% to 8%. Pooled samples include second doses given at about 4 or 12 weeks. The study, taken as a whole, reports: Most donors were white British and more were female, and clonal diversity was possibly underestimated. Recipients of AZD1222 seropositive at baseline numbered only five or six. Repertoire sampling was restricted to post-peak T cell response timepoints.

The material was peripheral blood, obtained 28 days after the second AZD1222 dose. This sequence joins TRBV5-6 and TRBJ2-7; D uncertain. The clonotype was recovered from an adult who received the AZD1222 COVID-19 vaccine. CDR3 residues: CASSLINYEQYF. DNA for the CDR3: TGTGCCAGCAGCTTAATAAACTACGAGCAGTACTTC.